What follows describes a single TCR beta chain. Its target is not known. Looked up from germline, CDR1 is SQVTM and CDR2 is ANQGSEA. The CDR3 length is 12 residues. Trimming took 1 base from V and 0 from J, leaving 4 bases between them. The data stem from a study of OX40 agonist ivuxolimab in advanced cancers. Turning to the study itself: Ivuxolimab, an agonist antibody against OX40 (CD134), was given to patients.

General study points: At 0.1-3.0 mg/kg, partial responders had clonal expansion among the lowest observed.

The table came from immunoSEQ multiplex PCR; TCRdb's copy has only in-frame clones and leaves some out. The sample has roughly 11,000 clones, 74% seen once; the top ten hold 35%. This chain joins TRBV29-1 and TRBJ2-7; D unresolved. The receptor was isolated from an adult with an advanced solid tumor such as melanoma, head and neck, liver or kidney cancer. The sample was CD4+ or CD8+ T cells sorted from blood, taken in a trial of the OX40 agonist ivuxolimab. The DNA of the CDR3 is TGCAGCGTTGAAGGGGACTCCTACGAGCAGTACTTC. Residues: CSVEGDSYEQYF.